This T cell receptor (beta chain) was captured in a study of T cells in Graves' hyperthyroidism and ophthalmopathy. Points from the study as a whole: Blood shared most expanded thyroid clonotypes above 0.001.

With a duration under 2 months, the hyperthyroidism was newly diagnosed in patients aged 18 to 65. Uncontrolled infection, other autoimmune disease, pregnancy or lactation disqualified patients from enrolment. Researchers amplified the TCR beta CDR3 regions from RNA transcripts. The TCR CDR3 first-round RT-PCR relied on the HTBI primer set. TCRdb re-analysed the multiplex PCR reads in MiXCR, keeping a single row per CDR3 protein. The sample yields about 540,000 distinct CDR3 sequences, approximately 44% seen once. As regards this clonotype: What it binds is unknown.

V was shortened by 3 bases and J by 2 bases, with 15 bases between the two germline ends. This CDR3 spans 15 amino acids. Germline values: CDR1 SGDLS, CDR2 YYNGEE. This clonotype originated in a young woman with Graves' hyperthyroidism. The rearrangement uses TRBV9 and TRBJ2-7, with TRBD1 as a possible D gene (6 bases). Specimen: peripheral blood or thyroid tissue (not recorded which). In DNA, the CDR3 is TGTGCCAGCAGCGAGGGACAAAGCGTTGCCTACGAGCAGTACTTC. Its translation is CASSEGQSVAYEQYF. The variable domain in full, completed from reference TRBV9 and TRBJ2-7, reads DSGVTQTPKHLITATGQRVTLRCSPRSGDLSVYWYQQSLDQGLQFLIQYYNGEERAKGNILERFSAQQFPDLHSELNLSSLELGDSALYFCASSEGQSVAYEQYFGPGTRLTVT.